This T cell receptor beta chain is drawn from a study of T cell responses to AZD1222 COVID-19 vaccine. Sequenced by immunoSEQ multiplex PCR; TCRdb stores in-frame clones only, minus some. The table records over 100,000 clones, 80% to 90% of them present only once. The V end lost 7 bases, the J end lost 3 bases, and 13 bases lay between the germline ends. Germline V gene lookup returns CDR1 SGHAT and CDR2 FQNNGV. The CDR3 covers 13 residues. Concerning this clone itself: Antigen unknown.

The study, taken as a whole, reports: Sampled repertoires all dated from after the peak T cell response. Two doses of AZD1222 preceded a rise in Spike-specific TCR breadth and depth.

The starting material was peripheral blood, obtained on day 0 of AZD1222 vaccination. The sequence derives from an adult in good health. The chain has TRBV11-2 and TRBJ2-7, with D uncertain. CDR3 DNA sequence: TGTGCCAGCACCTTTATGGGGTTCTACGAGCAGTACTTC. Protein sequence: CASTFMGFYEQYF.